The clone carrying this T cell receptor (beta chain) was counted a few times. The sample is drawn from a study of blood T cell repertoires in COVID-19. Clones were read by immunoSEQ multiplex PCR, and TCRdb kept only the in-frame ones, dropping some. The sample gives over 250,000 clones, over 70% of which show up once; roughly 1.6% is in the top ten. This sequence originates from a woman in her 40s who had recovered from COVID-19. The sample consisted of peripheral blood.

Here the CDR3 DNA reads TGTGCCAGCTCACCACAGGGGGCTGTTAATGAAAAACTGTTTTTT. Amino acids: CASSPQGAVNEKLFF. This chain joins TRBV18 and TRBJ1-4; 7 bases align to TRBD1. Germline CDR1 reads KGHSH; CDR2 reads LQKENI. V was clipped by 1 base and J by 4 bases; unmatched bases: 3. The CDR3 runs to 15 residues.